This T cell receptor (beta chain) was sequenced for a study of blood T cells in healthy people across ages. The table lists this clonotype with many counts. The authors ran a second PCR of 7 to 11 cycles using a sample-barcoded 5' primer and a J-beta primer mix. TCRdb reanalysed the 5' RACE reads using MiXCR and keeps one entry per CDR3 protein. The sample carries 700,000 or so distinct CDR3 sequences, 35% to 50% recorded once. This CDR3 comprises 17 residues. Losses at the gene ends were 6 bases for V and 2 bases for J; bases not matched to a gene: 12. In germline, CDR1 is SQVTM, CDR2 ANQGSEA. The receptor's source is a man older than 75 in good health. The rearrangement links TRBV29-1 to TRBJ2-3, with 12 bases identical to TRBD2. Sequenced: blood. CDR3 coding DNA: TGCAGCGTCACCACCCCGACTAGCGGGGGCACCACAGATACGCAGTATTTT. This encodes CSVTTPTSGGTTDTQYF.